This T cell receptor beta chain was obtained from a study of PD-1 blockade in mismatch repair-deficient tumors. Study findings and constraints: Tumor-resident clones, often undetectable pretreatment in blood, expanded then contracted after pembrolizumab. Three of seven peptides expanded clones, giving 120 to 150 unique blood TCRs.

The protocol was immunoSEQ multiplex PCR, while the TCRdb copy is restricted to in-frame clones and leaves out a portion. Seen here are under 9,500 clones, 88% observed once, and the top ten hold over 9.5%. As regards this clone: No antigen is known for it.

As to time point: roughly 11-day in vitro stimulation with candidate neoantigen peptide 7. Cells were stimulated around ten days with each of six to eight ELISpot-reactive neoantigens. The CDR3 sequence is 17 residues long. Germline V lookup: CDR1 LNHDA, CDR2 SQIVND (reference sequence). V was pared by 5 bases and J by 5 bases, with 10 bases of the junction left unmatched. The chain carries TRBV19 and TRBJ2-5; 14 nucleotides agree with TRBD2. This sequence was found in an adult with mismatch repair-deficient cancer. The input for sequencing was cells cultured in vitro, taken from a patient treated with pembrolizumab. In DNA, the CDR3 is TGTGCCAGTAGTTCCCCGGGACTAGCGGGAGCGTGGGAGACCCAGTACTTC. Translating gives CASSSPGLAGAWETQYF.